The 17 T cell receptor beta chains given below trace back to one sample, sequenced in a study of beta chain features in type 1 diabetes. Isolated RNA was reverse transcribed in full, so expressed TCRB transcripts were sequenced. Only in-frame clones appear in the TCRdb table, and some are missing; sequencing was by immunoSEQ multiplex PCR. The data hold 300,000 to 350,000 clones, with 13% observed a single time. Findings of the study overall: Researchers report that Type 1 diabetes patients had moderately but significantly shorter TCRB CDR3s across all four CD4+ subsets.

These TCRs are of unknown antigen specificity. The sample taken for sequencing was naive CD4+ T cells from blood. These TCRs come from a woman aged 18-30 years with type 1 diabetes.

The rearrangement joins TRBV11-1 to TRBJ2-5, with TRBD1 matching 8 bases. Germline V gene data show CDR1 as SGHAT and CDR2 as FQDESV (reference sequence). CDR3 length: 13 residues. With V trimmed by 4 bases and J by 6 bases, 4 bases remained unmatched. This chain's CDR3 is CASSWDRLKTQYF. CDR3 sequence (DNA): TGTGCCAGCAGCTGGGACAGGTTGAAGACCCAGTACTTC.

This clone has more than one count but fewer than ten. V gene TRBV30 combines with J gene TRBJ2-7, with TRBD1 matching 8 bases. CDR1 and CDR2 (germline): GTSNPN, SVGIG (reference sequence). V gave up 4 bases and J gave up 1 base; unmatched junction bases: 3. This CDR3 region has 13 residues. Written as DNA, the CDR3 is TGTGCCTGGATACAGGGGGTATCCTACGAGCAGTACTTC. Its protein is CAWIQGVSYEQYF.

This clone was seen only a few times. The rearrangement uses TRBV9 and TRBJ2-7; D ambiguous. This CDR3 is built from 13 residues. Trimming left V 3 bases short and J 1 base short, with 8 bases between. Germline assignment: CDR1 SGDLS and CDR2 YYNGEE. The chain's CDR3 is CASSGGDSYEQYF. CDR3 in DNA: TGTGCCAGCAGCGGAGGCGATTCCTACGAGCAGTACTTC.

This clone was seen only a few times. The chain carries TRBV4-1 and TRBJ2-1; tentatively, D is TRBD2 (7 bases). CDR3 size: 16 residues. The germline V and J ends were trimmed by 4 bases and 7 bases, with 20 bases remaining between them. Germline-derived CDR1 and CDR2 are MGHRA and YSYEKL. The chain's CDR3 is CASSRGGATVGNEQFF. The CDR3 DNA reads as TGCGCCAGCAGCCGGGGGGGGGCCACCGTGGGGAATGAGCAGTTCTTC.

V gene TRBV28 combines with J gene TRBJ2-7; 8 bases match TRBD1. The germline V gene has CDR1 MDHEN and CDR2 SYDVKM. The junction had 7 bases not matched to a gene; V was cut back by 7 bases and J by 2 bases. The CDR3 has 14 residues. The CDR3 region is CASTRDRSPYEQYF. DNA for the CDR3: TGTGCCAGCACCCGGGACAGGAGTCCCTACGAGCAGTACTTC.

V usage is TRBV30 and J usage is TRBJ2-5, with D possibly matching TRBD1 (5 bases). Trimming shortened V by 0 bases and J by 5 bases, and 16 bases separated the two germline ends. Germline CDR1 reads GTSNPN; CDR2 reads SVGIG (reference sequence). This CDR3 is built from 15 residues. CDR3 nucleotide sequence: TGTGCCTGGAGTGTACGAGCAGGGTTTAGCGAGACCCAGTACTTC. It codes for CAWSVRAGFSETQYF.

This clone came up a few times. This chain links TRBV7-2 with TRBJ2-7, with TRBD2 matching 8 bases. Germline V gives CDR1 SGHTA, CDR2 FQGNSA. The CDR3 contains 14 residues. The trim removed 4 bases at V and 1 base at J, leaving 3 bases unmatched. The CDR3 nucleotides read TGTGCCAGCAGCTCGGGAGGGGGGTCCTACGAGCAGTACTTC. This gives the protein CASSSGGGSYEQYF.

This clone turned up a few times. As DNA, the CDR3 is TGTGCCAGCAGCCGAAAGGGGGAAAGCTCCTACAATGAGCAGTTCTTC. Protein sequence: CASSRKGESSYNEQFF. V gene TRBV11-2 combines with J gene TRBJ2-1, with D possibly being TRBD1 (6 bases). Trimming cost V 5 bases and J 0 bases, with 14 bases left between them. The CDR3 has 16 residues. CDR1 is SGHAT, CDR2 FQNNGV, per germline.

The chain couples TRBV5-4 to TRBJ2-1, with 8 bases that match TRBD2. The V gene's germline CDR1 is SGHNT and CDR2 YYREEE (reference sequence). V lost 0 bases and J lost 6; bases outside the gene matches: 5. The CDR3 is made up of 15 amino acids. In DNA form, the CDR3 reads TGTGCCAGCAGCTTGGCAACCGGGACTAGCAATGAGCAGTTCTTC. It codes for CASSLATGTSNEQFF.

The chain joins TRBV5-6 to TRBJ1-2; 11 bases fit TRBD1. V shed 3 bases, J shed 4 bases, and the junction held 8 bases outside the gene matches. Germline CDR1 is SGHDT and CDR2 is YYEEEE. This CDR3 contains 16 residues. The CDR3 here is CASSYGQGAGSYGYTF. For the CDR3, the DNA is TGTGCCAGCAGCTACGGACAGGGGGCAGGTAGCTATGGCTACACCTTC.

J is TRBJ2-4 and V is TRBV30; TRBD1 is a possible D gene (6 bases). V lost 0 bases to trimming and J lost 1 base, with 13 bases between them. CDR3 length: 16 amino acids. Germline values: CDR1 GTSNPN, CDR2 SVGIG (reference sequence). This CDR3 reads CAWSVPYRAAKNIQYF. DNA of the CDR3: TGTGCCTGGAGTGTACCGTACAGGGCGGCCAAAAACATTCAGTACTTC.

This clone was observed a few times. This chain uses TRBV11-2 with TRBJ2-7, with a possible D match to TRBD2 (6 bases). The germline CDR1 and CDR2 sequences are SGHAT and FQNNGV. The CDR3 sequence is 14 residues long. The germline V and J ends were trimmed by 1 base and 8 bases, with 15 bases remaining between them. The CDR3 region is CASSLASKREKQYF. The DNA for the CDR3 is TGTGCCAGCAGCTTAGCATCGAAACGGGAGAAGCAGTACTTC.

The genes are TRBV7-3 and TRBJ2-7; the match to TRBD2 covers 7 bases. V was clipped by 5 bases and J by 3 bases; unmatched bases: 10. This CDR3 has 15 residues. The V gene's germline CDR1 is SGHTA and CDR2 FQGTGA. The CDR3 reads CASSLRGDSHYEQYF. The CDR3 nucleotides read TGTGCCAGCAGCCTCCGGGGGGACTCACACTACGAGCAGTACTTC.

This clone was seen a handful of times. The chain employs TRBV7-2 and TRBJ1-3; D is unresolved. The CDR3 is 14 amino acids. CDR1 and CDR2 (germline): SGHTA, FQGNSA. Trimming pared 5 bases from V and 4 bases from J, leaving 12 bases between. The CDR3 reads CASSPGYGGNTIYF. The DNA of the CDR3 is TGTGCCAGCAGCCCGGGATACGGGGGAAACACCATATATTTT.

This clone was picked up a small number of times. The chain combines TRBV10-3 with TRBJ1-4; D call uncertain. Trimming pared 5 bases from V and 8 bases from J, leaving 9 bases between. Per germline, CDR1 ENHRY and CDR2 SYGVKD. The length of the CDR3 is 12 residues. The CDR3 here is CAISYEREKLFF. As DNA, the CDR3 is TGTGCCATCAGTTACGAGAGGGAAAAACTGTTTTTT.

The chain couples TRBV10-3 to TRBJ2-5; 7 bases fit TRBD1. V shed 10 bases, J shed 3 bases, and the junction held 8 bases outside the gene matches. This CDR3 spans 13 amino acids. From germline, CDR1 is ENHRY and CDR2 SYGVKD. DNA of the CDR3: TGTGCCAGCCGAACAGGGGAAGAAGAGACCCAGTACTTC. Encoded protein: CASRTGEEETQYF.

This chain links TRBV7-3 with TRBJ2-6; TRBD1 matches 10 bases. The CDR3 spans 15 residues. After removal of 10 bases from V and 2 bases from J, the junction contained 5 bases not matched to a gene. Per germline, CDR1 SGHTA and CDR2 FQGTGA. Here the CDR3 reads CATTTGGAGANVLTF. The CDR3 coding sequence is TGTGCCACCACGACAGGGGGCGCTGGGGCCAACGTCCTGACTTTC.